This T cell receptor beta chain was retrieved from a study of response to subunit inactivated influenza vaccine. TCRdb used MiXCR to reprocess the RT-PCR reads, holding one entry per CDR3 protein. The table records about 780,000 distinct CDR3 sequences, approximately 17% of them present only once. Study-level results: Authors suggested seasonal influenza vaccinations each recruit few new T cells.

Germline CDR1 reads ENHRY; CDR2 reads SYGVKD. The CDR3 runs to 12 residues. The germline V and J ends were trimmed by 4 bases and 6 bases, with 7 bases remaining between them. This clonotype showed up just a few times. The target antigen is unknown. The sample consisted of PBMCs from blood, taken roughly 5 days after vaccination. The sequence was collected from a man aged 50 to 59 who received an inactivated influenza vaccine. This rearrangement joins TRBV10-3 to TRBJ2-1; D not resolved. The CDR3 sequence: CAISVDSNEQFF. The CDR3 nucleotides read TGTGCCATCAGTGTTGATAGCAATGAGCAGTTCTTC.